This T cell receptor beta chain was sequenced during a study of T cell responses to AZD1222 COVID-19 vaccine. Study at large: Pooled in the analysis were second doses at about 4 or about 12 weeks. General study points: In the spike-specific TCR repertoire, nearly half reportedly target unmutated variant regions. Just a handful of AZD1222 recipients were seropositive at baseline. In all cases, repertoires were sampled only after the peak T cell response.

Comment on this clone: Antigen: not known.

The germline V gene encodes CDR1 MGHRA and CDR2 YSYEKL. Between the trimmed V and J ends, which lost 4 bases and 0 bases, there was a span of 17 bases. This CDR3 comprises 17 residues. Repertoires were generated with immunoSEQ multiplex PCR, while TCRdb's copy carries only in-frame clones and drops some. The sample lists more than 95,000 clones, approximately 93% seen once, with roughly 5% in the top ten. V is TRBV4-1 and J is TRBJ2-3; perhaps TRBD2 as D (6 bases). The sequencing used peripheral blood, collected on day 0 of AZD1222 vaccination. The receptor was derived from an adult in good health. CDR3 sequence (DNA): TGCGCCAGCAGCCCTATGCTTAGCGGTTCTAGCACAGATACGCAGTATTTT. Translated, it gives CASSPMLSGSSTDTQYF.